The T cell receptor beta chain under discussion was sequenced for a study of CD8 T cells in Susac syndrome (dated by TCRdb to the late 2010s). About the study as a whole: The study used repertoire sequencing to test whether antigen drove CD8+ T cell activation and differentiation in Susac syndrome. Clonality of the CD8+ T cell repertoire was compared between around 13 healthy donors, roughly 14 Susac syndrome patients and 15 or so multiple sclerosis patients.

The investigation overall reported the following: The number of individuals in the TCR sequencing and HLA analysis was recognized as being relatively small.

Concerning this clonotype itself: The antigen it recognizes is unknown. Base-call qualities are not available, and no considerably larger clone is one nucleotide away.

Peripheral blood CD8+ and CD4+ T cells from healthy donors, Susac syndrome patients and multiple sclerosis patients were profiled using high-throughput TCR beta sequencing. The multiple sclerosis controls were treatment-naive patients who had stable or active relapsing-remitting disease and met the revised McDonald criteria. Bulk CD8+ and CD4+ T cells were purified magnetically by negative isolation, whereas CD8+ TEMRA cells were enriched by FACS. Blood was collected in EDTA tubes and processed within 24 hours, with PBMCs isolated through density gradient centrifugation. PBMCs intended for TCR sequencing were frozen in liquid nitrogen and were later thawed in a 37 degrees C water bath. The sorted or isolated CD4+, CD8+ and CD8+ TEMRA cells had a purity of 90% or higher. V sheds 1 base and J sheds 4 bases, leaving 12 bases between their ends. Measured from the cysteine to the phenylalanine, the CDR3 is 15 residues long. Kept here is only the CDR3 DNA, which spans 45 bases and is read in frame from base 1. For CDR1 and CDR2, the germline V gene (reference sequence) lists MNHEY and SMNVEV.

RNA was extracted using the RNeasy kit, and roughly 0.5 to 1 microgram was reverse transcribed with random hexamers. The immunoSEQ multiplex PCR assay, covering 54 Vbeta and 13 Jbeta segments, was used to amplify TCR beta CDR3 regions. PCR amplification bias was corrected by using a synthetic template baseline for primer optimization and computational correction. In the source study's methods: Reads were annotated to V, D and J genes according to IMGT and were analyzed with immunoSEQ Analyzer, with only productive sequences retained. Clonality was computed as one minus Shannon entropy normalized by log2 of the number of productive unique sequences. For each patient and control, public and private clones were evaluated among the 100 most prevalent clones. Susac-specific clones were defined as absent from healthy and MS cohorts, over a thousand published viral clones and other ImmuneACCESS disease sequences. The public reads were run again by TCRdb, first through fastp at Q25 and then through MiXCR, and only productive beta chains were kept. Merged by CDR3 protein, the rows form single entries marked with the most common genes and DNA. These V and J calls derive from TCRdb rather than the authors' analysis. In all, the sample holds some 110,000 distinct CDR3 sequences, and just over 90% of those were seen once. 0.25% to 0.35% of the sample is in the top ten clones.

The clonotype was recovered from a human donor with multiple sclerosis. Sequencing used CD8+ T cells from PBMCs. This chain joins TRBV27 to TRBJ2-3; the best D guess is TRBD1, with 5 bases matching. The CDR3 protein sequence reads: CASSLWAGHPDTQYF. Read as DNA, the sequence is TGTGCCAGCAGTTTATGGGCAGGGCACCCAGATACGCAGTATTTT.